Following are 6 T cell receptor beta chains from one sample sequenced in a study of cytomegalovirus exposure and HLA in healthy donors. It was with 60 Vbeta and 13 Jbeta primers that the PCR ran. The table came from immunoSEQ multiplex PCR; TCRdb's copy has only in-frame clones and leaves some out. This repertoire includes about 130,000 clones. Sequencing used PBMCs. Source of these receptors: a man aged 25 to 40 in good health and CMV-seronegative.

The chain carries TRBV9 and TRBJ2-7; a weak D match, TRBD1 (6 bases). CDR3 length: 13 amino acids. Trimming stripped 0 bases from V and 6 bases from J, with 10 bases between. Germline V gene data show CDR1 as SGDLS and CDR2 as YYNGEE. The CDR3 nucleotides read TGTGCCAGCAGCGTAGATTCCAGGGGCGAGCAGTACTTC. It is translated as CASSVDSRGEQYF.

The CDR3 reads CASSQDGTRHGELFF. CDR3 bases: TGCGCCAGCAGCCAAGATGGGACTAGGCACGGGGAGCTGTTTTTT. The rearrangement joins TRBV4-3 to TRBJ2-2; 8 bases are shared with TRBD2. Germline V gives CDR1 LGHNA, CDR2 YSLEER. CDR3 size: 15 residues. J gave up 7 bases and V 0 bases, and 4 bases lay outside the gene matches.

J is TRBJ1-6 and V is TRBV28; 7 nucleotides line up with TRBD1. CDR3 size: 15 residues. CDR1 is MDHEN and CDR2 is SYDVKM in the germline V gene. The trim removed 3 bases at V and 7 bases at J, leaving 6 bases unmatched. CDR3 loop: CASSLPHRGNSPLHF. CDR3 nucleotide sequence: TGTGCCAGCAGTTTGCCCCACAGGGGCAATTCACCCCTCCACTTT.

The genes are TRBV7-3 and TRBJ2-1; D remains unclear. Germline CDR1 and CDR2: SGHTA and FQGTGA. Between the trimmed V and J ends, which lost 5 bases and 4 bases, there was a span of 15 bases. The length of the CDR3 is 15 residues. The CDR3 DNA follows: TGTGCCAGCAGCCCCCAAGACATTACTTACAATGAGCAGTTCTTC. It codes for CASSPQDITYNEQFF. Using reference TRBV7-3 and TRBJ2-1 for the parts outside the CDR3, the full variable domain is GAGVSQTPSNKVTEKGKYVELRCDPISGHTALYWYRQSLGQGPEFLIYFQGTGAADDSGLPNDRFFAVRPEGSVSTLKIQRTERGDSAVYLCASSPQDITYNEQFFGPGTRLTVL.

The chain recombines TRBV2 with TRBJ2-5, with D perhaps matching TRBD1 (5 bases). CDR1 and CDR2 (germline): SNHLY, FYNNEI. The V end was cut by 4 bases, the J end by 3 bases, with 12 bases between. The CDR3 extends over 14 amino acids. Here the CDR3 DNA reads TGTGCCAGCAGTGGGGGCAGCCCAGAAGAGACCCAGTACTTC. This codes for CASSGGSPEETQYF.

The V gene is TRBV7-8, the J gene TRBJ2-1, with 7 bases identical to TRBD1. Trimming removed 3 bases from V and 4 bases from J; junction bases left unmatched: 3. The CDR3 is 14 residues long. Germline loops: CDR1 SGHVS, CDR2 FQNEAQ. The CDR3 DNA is TGTGCCAGCAGCTTGACAGGGACATACAATGAGCAGTTCTTC. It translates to CASSLTGTYNEQFF.